This is a list of T cell receptor beta chains from one sample in a study of T cells after yellow fever vaccination. Via MiXCR, TCRdb re-called the 5' RACE reads, giving one row per CDR3 protein. The sample contains some 420,000 distinct CDR3 sequences, 15% to 20% of which appear only once. This sample comprised PBMCs, obtained before the yellow fever booster vaccination. The origin of the receptors is a man between 18 and 29 years old who received the YFV17D yellow fever vaccine. Both conserved end residues are trimmed from each CDR3. The order of the fields is V gene, J gene, CDR3 protein.

V: TRBV5-8
J: TRBJ2-1
CDR3: ASSFRGVSYNEQF

V: TRBV6-5
J: TRBJ1-5
CDR3: ASSYQGNQPQH

V: TRBV2
J: TRBJ1-5
CDR3: ASSIQSSNQPQH

V: TRBV2
J: TRBJ1-4
CDR3: ASKRWPRADEKLF

V: TRBV7-2
J: TRBJ2-3
CDR3: ASSLDRGGQGTQY

V: TRBV7-6
J: TRBJ2-3
CDR3: ASSRGLAGGLSRWTDTQY

V: TRBV5-1
J: TRBJ1-1
CDR3: ASSSGISALNTEAF

V: TRBV5-1
J: TRBJ2-3
CDR3: ASSPQVSTDTQY

V: TRBV6-6
J: TRBJ2-4
CDR3: ASHGGETPPSIQY

V: TRBV4-2
J: TRBJ2-3
CDR3: ASSQGEVGTDTQY

V: TRBV3-1
J: TRBJ1-1
CDR3: ASSQAVGSAF

V: TRBV6-5
J: TRBJ2-7
CDR3: ASSHGGQGYEQY

V: TRBV7-2
J: TRBJ2-2
CDR3: ASTRGRVGTGELF

V: TRBV28
J: TRBJ2-7
CDR3: ASSFRDRETYEQY

V: TRBV29-1
J: TRBJ1-2
CDR3: SVRGQGAFYGYT

V: TRBV11-2
J: TRBJ2-3
CDR3: ASSPTARRTDTQY